This T cell receptor beta chain emerged from a study of T-cell reconstitution after alpha-beta-depleted transplantation in children. Findings and limits, study-wide: T-cell numbers and diversity one year post-transplant derived largely from freshly generated T cells. Expanded graft clones, several hundred of them, were reportedly the source of alpha-beta T cells about two months after transplant. High day-60 TCRbeta diversity in some patients came from surviving recipient T cells and thymic progenitors.

A note on this clonotype: Its antigen is undetermined.

Preparation of the TCRbeta library used unique molecular identifiers. TCRdb independently ran MiXCR on the PCR reads; one entry per CDR3 protein. The data contain 530,000 or so distinct CDR3 sequences, more than 20% of them seen just once; the ten biggest clones take up 30% to 45%. The CDR3 sequence is 15 residues long. Losses at the gene ends were 6 bases for V and 12 bases for J; bases not matched to a gene: 15. The V call is TRBV12-3 or TRBV12-4, the J call TRBJ2-1; 9 bases align to TRBD2. The source is a boy less than two years old with Wiskott-Aldrich syndrome, due to receive a stem cell transplant. Material: PBMCs, obtained before TCRalphabeta/CD19-depleted stem cell transplant. CDR3 bases: TGTGCCAGCAGCCGGGGACTAGCCGAAACCGAAGGGCAGTTCTTC. This sequence encodes CASSRGLAETEGQFF.